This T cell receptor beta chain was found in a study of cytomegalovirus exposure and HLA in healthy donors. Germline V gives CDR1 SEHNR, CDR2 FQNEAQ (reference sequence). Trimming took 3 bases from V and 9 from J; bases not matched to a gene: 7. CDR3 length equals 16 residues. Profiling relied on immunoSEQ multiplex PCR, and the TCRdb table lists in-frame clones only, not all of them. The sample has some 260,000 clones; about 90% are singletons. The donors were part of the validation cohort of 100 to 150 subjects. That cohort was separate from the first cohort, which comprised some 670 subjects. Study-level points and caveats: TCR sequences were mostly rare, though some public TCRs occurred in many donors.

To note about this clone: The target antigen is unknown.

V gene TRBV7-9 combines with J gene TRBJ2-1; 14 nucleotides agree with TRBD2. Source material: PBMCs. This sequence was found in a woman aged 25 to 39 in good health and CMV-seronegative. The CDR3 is CASSLVTSGRAGEQFF. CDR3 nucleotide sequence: TGTGCCAGCAGCTTGGTGACTAGCGGGAGGGCGGGTGAGCAGTTCTTC.